The 21 T cell receptor beta chains below were found in one sample sequenced in a study of blood T cell repertoires in COVID-19 (dated by TCRdb to 2018 to 2021). Libraries came from the immunoSEQ multiplex PCR assay. TCRdb took over this immuneACCESS table, retaining in-frame rearrangements with V and J assigned. Such tables are incomplete; in checked studies, under half of the missing clones stem from an unresolved V gene, and the remainder is unexplained. The sample records some 70,000 clones, roughly 71% of which are singletons. The leading ten clones occupy about 15% of the sample. The sequenced sample consisted of peripheral blood. These receptor sequences come from a man aged 55 to 70 with COVID-19, enrolled during active disease.

The rearrangement joins TRBV11-2 to TRBJ2-2, with D hard to call. This CDR3 contains 12 residues. Germline V CDR1 and CDR2: SGHAT, FQNNGV. V lost 5 bases and J 7 bases, leaving 8 bases between the germline ends. The chain's CDR3 is CASSRRHGELFF. The CDR3 coding sequence is TGTGCCAGCAGCCGAAGACACGGGGAGCTGTTTTTT. The whole variable domain, filled in from reference TRBV11-2 and TRBJ2-2, reads EAGVAQSPRYKIIEKRQSVAFWCNPISGHATLYWYQQILGQGPKLLIQFQNNGVVDDSQLPKDRFSAERLKGVDSTLKIQPAKLEDSAVYLCASSRRHGELFFGEGSRLTVL.

The genes are TRBV29-1 and TRBJ2-1; no definite D call. CDR1 and CDR2 from the germline V gene are SQVTM and ANQGSEA. The V gene lost 7 bases and the J gene lost 5 bases, with 15 bases spanning the gap. There are 13 residues in the CDR3. CDR3 in DNA: TGCAGCGCCGAACGTGGCCGGGACAATGAGCAGTTCTTC. It is translated as CSAERGRDNEQFF.

J is TRBJ1-2 and V is TRBV19; TRBD1 matches 9 bases. Trimming took 9 bases from V and 8 from J; bases not matched to a gene: 16. Germline V CDR1 and CDR2: LNHDA, SQIVND (reference sequence). The CDR3 extends over 15 amino acids. The CDR3 loop reads CASLGVGQGLEGYTF. The CDR3 DNA reads as TGTGCCAGCTTGGGTGTGGGACAGGGATTAGAGGGCTACACCTTC. Variable domain in full (rest from reference TRBV19 and TRBJ1-2): DGGITQSPKYLFRKEGQNVTLSCEQNLNHDAMYWYRQDPGQGLRLIYYSQIVNDFQKGDIAEGYSVSREKKESFPLTVTSAQKNPTAFYLCASLGVGQGLEGYTFGSGTRLTVV.

This clone was recorded only once. The chain is built from TRBV2 and TRBJ2-7, with D possibly TRBD1 on 6 matching bases. CDR3 length: 14 amino acids. Trimming cost V 6 bases and J 4 bases, with 16 bases left between them. Germline values: CDR1 SNHLY, CDR2 FYNNEI. CDR3 region: CASRDRTAGYEQYF. The CDR3 region has the DNA TGTGCCAGCAGGGACAGAACTGCTGGGTACGAGCAGTACTTC.

The rearrangement links TRBV5-1 to TRBJ2-5, with a tentative D call TRBD1 (6 bases). The CDR3 has 15 amino acids. Germline V gene lookup returns CDR1 SGHRS and CDR2 YFSETQ. The V end was cut by 4 bases, the J end by 5 bases, with 18 bases between. The CDR3 spells CASSVLQGWRETQYF. CDR3 DNA: TGCGCCAGCAGCGTCTTACAGGGCTGGCGGGAGACCCAGTACTTC.

The chain joins TRBV7-3 to TRBJ2-3, with 8 bases that match TRBD1. V lost 4 bases to trimming and J lost 0 bases; unmatched junction nucleotides: 6. The length of the CDR3 is 16 residues. CDR1 and CDR2 from the germline V gene are SGHTA and FQGTGA. The DNA for the CDR3 is TGTGCCAGCAGCTCCGGACAGGGAGTGAGCACAGATACGCAGTATTTT. Amino acids: CASSSGQGVSTDTQYF. Variable domain in full (rest from reference TRBV7-3 and TRBJ2-3): GAGVSQTPSNKVTEKGKYVELRCDPISGHTALYWYRQSLGQGPEFLIYFQGTGAADDSGLPNDRFFAVRPEGSVSTLKIQRTERGDSAVYLCASSSGQGVSTDTQYFGPGTRLTVL.

The chain couples TRBV28 to TRBJ1-5; TRBD1 matches at 9 bases. CDR3 length equals 18 residues. The germline gives CDR1 MDHEN, CDR2 SYDVKM. V gave up 6 bases and J gave up 5 bases; unmatched junction bases: 17. CDR3 nucleotide sequence: TGTGCCAGCAGGCCCTCCCCGGGACAGGGAAGGGGGCATCAGCCCCAGCATTTT. Translating gives CASRPSPGQGRGHQPQHF.

This clone turned up a few times. The rearrangement joins TRBV29-1 to TRBJ1-1; tentatively, D is TRBD1 (6 bases). The germline gives CDR1 SQVTM, CDR2 ANQGSEA. The CDR3 is 16 amino acids. V was shortened by 7 bases and J by 4 bases, with 25 bases between the two germline ends. CDR3 DNA: TGCAGCGCACACGATTCAGGGGCCCCTCGGGGCACTGAAGCTTTCTTT. Its translation: CSAHDSGAPRGTEAFF.

The chain has TRBV19 and TRBJ1-4, with a weak D call TRBD1 (6 bases). CDR1 and CDR2 (germline): LNHDA, SQIVND (reference sequence). This CDR3 is 16 amino acids long. Trimming took off 9 bases at V and 3 bases at J, with 20 bases between the two ends. Here the CDR3 reads CASNRRDTISNEKLFF. CDR3 nucleotide sequence: TGTGCCAGCAACCGCCGGGACACAATATCTAATGAAAAACTGTTTTTT.

This chain connects TRBV24-1 to TRBJ1-5; D might be TRBD1 (5 bases). The V end was cut by 4 bases, the J end by 6 bases, with 12 bases between. Germline V gene lookup returns CDR1 KGHDR and CDR2 SFDVKD. The CDR3 covers 14 residues. The CDR3 sequence is CATSDGGPRQPQHF. The CDR3 coding sequence is TGTGCCACCAGTGACGGGGGACCACGTCAGCCCCAGCATTTT.

A few counts support this clone. CDR3 nucleotides: TGTGCCATCAGTGAGTTACAGGGGCCGGGAAACACCATATATTTT. It translates to CAISELQGPGNTIYF. The V gene is TRBV10-3, the J gene TRBJ1-3; 7 nucleotides agree with TRBD1. V lost 1 base and J lost 4; bases outside the gene matches: 4. The CDR3 is made up of 15 amino acids. Germline V gene sequence: CDR1 ENHRY, CDR2 SYGVKD.

This clone was observed at least ten times. This chain connects TRBV5-1 to TRBJ1-4, with 12 bases identical to TRBD1. The germline gives CDR1 SGHRS, CDR2 YFSETQ. J lost 6 bases, V lost 0 bases, and 9 bases had no gene match. CDR3 length equals 18 residues. CDR3 loop: CASSLVGTGGAGDEKLFF. CDR3 bases: TGCGCCAGCAGCTTGGTAGGGACAGGGGGCGCCGGGGATGAAAAACTGTTTTTT.

The chain recombines TRBV4-1 with TRBJ2-7, with D possibly matching TRBD2 (5 bases). Germline V gene sequence: CDR1 MGHRA, CDR2 YSYEKL. V gave up 0 bases and J gave up 1 base, with 10 bases separating them. The CDR3 is 15 amino acids. The chain's CDR3 is CASSQDPGISYEQYF. In DNA, the CDR3 is TGCGCCAGCAGCCAAGATCCCGGGATTTCCTACGAGCAGTACTTC.

V is TRBV5-6 and J is TRBJ1-2, with D perhaps TRBD1 (5 bases). Between the trimmed V and J ends, which lost 3 bases and 4 bases, there was a span of 13 bases. CDR1 is SGHDT, CDR2 YYEEEE, per germline. This CDR3 spans 14 amino acids. The CDR3: CASSSNSQGYGYTF. The DNA for the CDR3 is TGTGCCAGCAGCTCTAATAGTCAGGGCTATGGCTACACCTTC.

This chain links TRBV28 with TRBJ2-4, with 11 bases that match TRBD1. This CDR3 has 14 amino acids. Trimming took 5 bases from V and 6 from J; bases not matched to a gene: 3. Germline assignment: CDR1 MDHEN and CDR2 SYDVKM. The DNA for the CDR3 is TGTGCCAGCAGTGCGGGACAGGGGGGAAACATTCAGTACTTC. Amino acid sequence: CASSAGQGGNIQYF.

The rearrangement uses TRBV27 and TRBJ2-2; 10 nucleotides line up with TRBD1. The V and J ends lost 5 bases and 7 bases, in that order; junction bases with no gene match: 4. Per the germline V gene, CDR1 is MNHEY and CDR2 is SMNVEV (reference sequence). This CDR3 is 14 amino acids long. In DNA, the CDR3 is TGTGCCAGCAGTCCGACAGGGGGCATCGGGGAGCTGTTTTTT. The encoded protein is CASSPTGGIGELFF.

This clone was recorded a few times. This chain joins TRBV5-6 and TRBJ2-5; 10 bases align to TRBD1. J was trimmed by 5 bases and V by 4 bases; bases with no gene match: 5. The CDR3 extends over 14 amino acids. The V gene's germline CDR1 is SGHDT and CDR2 YYEEEE. The DNA for the CDR3 is TGTGCCAGCAGCGGGGACAGGGGAGACGAGACCCAGTACTTC. The encoded protein is CASSGDRGDETQYF.

V and J are TRBV7-2 and TRBJ2-2; 7 bases align to TRBD1. Trimming took 1 base from V and 5 from J; bases not matched to a gene: 4. Germline V gene sequence: CDR1 SGHTA, CDR2 FQGNSA. The CDR3 is made up of 15 amino acids. The CDR3 nucleotides are TGTGCCAGCAGCTTAGACGGGACAGCTACCGGGGAGCTGTTTTTT. Translated: CASSLDGTATGELFF.

The gene calls are TRBV6-6 and TRBJ1-5, with D possibly being TRBD1 (5 bases). V was cut by 4 bases and J by 2 bases, with 12 bases left in between. Germline V gene data show CDR1 as MNHNY and CDR2 as SVGAGI (reference sequence). CDR3 length: 15 amino acids. In DNA, the CDR3 is TGTGCCAGCAGTTTCTGGGGGGAGGGCAATCAGCCCCAGCATTTT. Protein: CASSFWGEGNQPQHF.

The chain has TRBV5-1 and TRBJ2-3; 7 bases fit TRBD1. The germline V gene encodes CDR1 SGHRS and CDR2 YFSETQ. The ends lost 4 bases at V and 4 bases at J; junction bases unmatched: 9. The CDR3 spans 15 residues. The CDR3 sequence: CASSDQGDWADTQYF. As DNA, the CDR3 is TGCGCCAGCAGCGATCAGGGGGATTGGGCAGATACGCAGTATTTT.

The chain links TRBV9 to TRBJ2-2, with D possibly TRBD1 on 6 matching bases. V dropped 4 bases and J dropped 5 bases, with 15 bases sitting between them. In germline, CDR1 is SGDLS, CDR2 YYNGEE. The length of the CDR3 is 15 residues. CDR3 DNA: TGTGCCAGCAGCCCCCTCGGACAGTCTACCGGGGAGCTGTTTTTT. As protein: CASSPLGQSTGELFF.